The source of this T cell receptor (beta chain) is a study of blood T cell repertoires in COVID-19. Study summary: Collection of acute and convalescent COVID-19 samples took place in the United States, Italy and Spain. The analysed material was cDNA or gDNA that came from T cells, B-cell-depleted T cells, or PBMCs.

TCRdb keeps only in-frame clones here, not all; method: immunoSEQ multiplex PCR. The sample lists tens of thousands of clones, over 80% occurring once. V gave up 3 bases and J gave up 5 bases, with 9 bases separating them. This CDR3 contains 13 residues. CDR1 KGHDR and CDR2 SFDVKD come from the germline V gene. This clone was recorded a few times. Material for sequencing was peripheral blood. The V call is TRBV24-1, the J call TRBJ1-1; no definite D call. This TCR was recovered from a human donor in a cohort sampled during active COVID-19. The CDR3 is CATSDGGWTEAFF. In nucleotides, the CDR3 is TGTGCCACCAGTGATGGAGGGTGGACTGAAGCTTTCTTT.